These T cell receptor beta chains were read from a single sample in a study of identifying expanded T cells in peripheral blood. The assay was immunoSEQ multiplex PCR, and TCRdb's table has in-frame clones only and misses some. The sample has about 94,000 clones, 70% to 90% seen once. Material for sequencing was blood. The receptor source for this set is a person aged 18 to 75 in good health. Each CDR3 is given with its conserved first and last residue. The order of the fields is J gene, V gene, D gene, CDR3 protein, CDR3 DNA. The D gene is left open where the match is weak.

j_call: TRBJ2-7
v_call: TRBV2
d_call: .
cdr3_aa: CASSQTGLRNEQYF
cdr3_nt: TGTGCCAGCAGCCAGACAGGACTTCGCAACGAGCAGTACTTC

j_call: TRBJ2-7
v_call: TRBV4-1
d_call: TRBD1
cdr3_aa: CASSATTGGPYEQYF
cdr3_nt: TGCGCCAGCAGCGCCACGACAGGGGGTCCCTACGAGCAGTACTTC

j_call: TRBJ2-7
v_call: TRBV5-6
d_call: .
cdr3_aa: CASSFVSTSAYEQYF
cdr3_nt: TGTGCCAGCAGCTTCGTCTCGACAAGTGCCTACGAGCAGTACTTC

j_call: TRBJ2-4
v_call: TRBV5-6
d_call: .
cdr3_aa: CASSFPGLAKNIQYF
cdr3_nt: TGTGCCAGCAGCTTCCCAGGGTTAGCCAAAAACATTCAGTACTTC

j_call: TRBJ1-1
v_call: TRBV7-9
d_call: TRBD1
cdr3_aa: CASSLGQGFTEAFF
cdr3_nt: TGTGCCAGCAGCTTAGGACAGGGTTTCACTGAAGCTTTCTTT

j_call: TRBJ2-3
v_call: TRBV5-1
d_call: .
cdr3_aa: CASRFLSGVVHSSTDTQYF
cdr3_nt: TGCGCCAGCAGATTTCTATCTGGTGTCGTACACTCTAGCACAGATACGCAGTATTTT

j_call: TRBJ2-3
v_call: TRBV2
d_call: .
cdr3_aa: CASSVAEITDTQYF
cdr3_nt: TGTGCCAGCAGTGTAGCGGAGATCACAGATACGCAGTATTTT

j_call: TRBJ2-1
v_call: TRBV7-2
d_call: TRBD1
cdr3_aa: CASSLSGTEPNEQFF
cdr3_nt: TGTGCCAGCAGCTTAAGTGGGACAGAACCCAATGAGCAGTTCTTC

j_call: TRBJ1-3
v_call: TRBV7-9
d_call: .
cdr3_aa: CASSLDRDTRDSGNTIYF
cdr3_nt: TGTGCCAGCAGCTTAGACCGGGACACCCGTGACTCTGGAAACACCATATATTTT

j_call: TRBJ2-2
v_call: TRBV23-1
d_call: .
cdr3_aa: CASGGDTHTGELFF
cdr3_nt: TGCGCCAGTGGGGGGGACACTCACACCGGGGAGCTGTTTTTT

j_call: TRBJ2-2
v_call: TRBV2
d_call: .
cdr3_aa: CASTYMAGELFF
cdr3_nt: TGTGCCAGCACGTATATGGCCGGGGAGCTGTTTTTT

j_call: TRBJ1-1
v_call: TRBV6-1
d_call: .
cdr3_aa: CASSERGLETEAFF
cdr3_nt: TGTGCCAGCAGTGAAAGGGGCCTAGAAACTGAAGCTTTCTTT

j_call: TRBJ2-3
v_call: TRBV5-1
d_call: .
cdr3_aa: CASSLGGGGTDTQYF
cdr3_nt: TGCGCCAGCAGCTTAGGCGGAGGGGGGACAGATACGCAGTATTTT

j_call: TRBJ2-5
v_call: TRBV6-1
d_call: TRBD1
cdr3_aa: CASSEYRGLQETQYF
cdr3_nt: TGTGCCAGCAGTGAATACAGGGGGCTCCAAGAGACCCAGTACTTC

j_call: TRBJ2-7
v_call: TRBV11-2
d_call: TRBD1
cdr3_aa: CASSPTGYSYEQYF
cdr3_nt: TGTGCCAGCAGCCCGACAGGGTACTCCTACGAGCAGTACTTC

j_call: TRBJ1-5
v_call: TRBV2
d_call: TRBD1
cdr3_aa: CASTIYGTVNQPQHF
cdr3_nt: TGTGCCAGCACCATCTACGGGACAGTCAATCAGCCCCAGCATTTT

j_call: TRBJ2-7
v_call: TRBV5-1
d_call: TRBD2
cdr3_aa: CASSFIISGRPYEQYF
cdr3_nt: TGCGCCAGCAGCTTTATTATCAGCGGGAGACCCTACGAGCAGTACTTC

j_call: TRBJ1-2
v_call: TRBV5-8
d_call: .
cdr3_aa: CASSLLHDYGYTF
cdr3_nt: TGTGCCAGCAGCCTACTGCACGACTATGGCTACACCTTC